This T cell receptor beta chain was recovered during a study of T cells expressing NK-cell markers. In the study overall: Sorted CD3+CD56+NKG2C+, CD3+CD56+NKG2C- and CD3+CD56-NKG2C+ T cells provided the TCR beta repertoires. One of the eight sequenced donors was seronegative, whereas the other seven were HCMV-seropositive. Findings and limits, study-wide: Unclear, still, was the HCMV specificity of the expanded NKG2C+ T cell clones. Each of a handful of donors carried dominant NKG2C+ clonotypes accounting for roughly 1.0-8% of CD8+ T cells.

The germline gives CDR1 LGHDT, CDR2 YNNKEL (reference sequence). The CDR3 has 16 amino acids. On this clonotype itself: No antigen is known for it.

No DNA is given; TCRdb re-called the 5' RACE reads and lists each CDR3 protein once. The specimen's table records more than 250,000 distinct CDR3 sequences. The chain joins TRBV3-1 to TRBJ1-1. This TCR derives from a man in his late teens or twenties in good health. Sequencing used blood T cells: a sorted CD56 or NKG2C T cell subset, CD4+ or CD8+ T cells, or bulk PBMC T cells (not recorded which). The CDR3 protein is CASSLRVGRGDTEAFF.